This entry concerns a single TCR beta chain. This sample is part of a study of T cell changes during pregnancy in multiple sclerosis. The germline CDR1 and CDR2 sequences are LNHDA and SQIVND (reference sequence). This CDR3 spans 15 amino acids. V was cut by 3 bases and J by 7 bases, with 16 bases left in between. This table comes from immunoSEQ multiplex PCR, and its TCRdb copy is limited to in-frame clones, with some not included. The table includes 30,000 or so clones, 90% detected once. This chain connects TRBV19 to TRBJ1-5; no firm D call. This TCR derives from a female donor in good health, enrolled as a control in a pregnancy study. The sequencing here drew on CD4+ T cells from peripheral blood mononuclear cells, taken in the second trimester of pregnancy. The CDR3 nucleotides read TGTGCCAGTAGTATGTTCGGGGTTAGCGCGCAGCCCCAGCATTTT. Protein: CASSMFGVSAQPQHF.